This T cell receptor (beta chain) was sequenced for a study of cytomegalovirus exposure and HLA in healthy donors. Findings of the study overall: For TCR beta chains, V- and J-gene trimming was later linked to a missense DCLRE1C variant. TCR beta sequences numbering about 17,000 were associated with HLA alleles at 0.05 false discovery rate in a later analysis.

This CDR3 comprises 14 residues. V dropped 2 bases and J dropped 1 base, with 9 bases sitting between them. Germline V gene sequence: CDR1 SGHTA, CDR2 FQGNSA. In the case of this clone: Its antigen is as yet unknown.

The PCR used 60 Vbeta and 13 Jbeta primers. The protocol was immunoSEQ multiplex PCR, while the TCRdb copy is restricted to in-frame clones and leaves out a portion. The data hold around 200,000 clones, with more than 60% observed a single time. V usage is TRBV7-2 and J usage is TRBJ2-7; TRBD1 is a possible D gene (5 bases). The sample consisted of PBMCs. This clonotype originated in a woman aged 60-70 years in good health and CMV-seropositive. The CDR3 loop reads CASSLTTASYEQYF. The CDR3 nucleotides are TGTGCCAGCAGCTTAACGACAGCTTCCTACGAGCAGTACTTC.